The 17 T cell receptor beta chains presented below share a single source sample, sequenced in a study of OX40 agonist ivuxolimab in advanced cancers. Profiled with immunoSEQ multiplex PCR; TCRdb holds only in-frame clones, not every one. The sample has 14,000 or so clones, around four fifths seen once. Source: CD4+ or CD8+ T cells sorted from blood, taken in a trial of the OX40 agonist ivuxolimab. The source is an adult with an advanced solid tumor such as melanoma, head and neck, liver or kidney cancer.

The gene calls are TRBV7-9 and TRBJ2-3; no reliable D call. This CDR3 spans 12 amino acids. The V end was cut by 5 bases, the J end by 0 bases, with 3 bases between. The V gene's germline CDR1 is SEHNR and CDR2 FQNEAQ (reference sequence). Here the CDR3 reads CASSQSTDTQYF. The CDR3 DNA reads as TGTGCCAGCAGCCAAAGCACAGATACGCAGTATTTT.

This rearrangement joins TRBV4-2 to TRBJ2-7, with 12 nucleotides matching TRBD2. Per germline, CDR1 LGHNA and CDR2 YNFKEQ. After removal of 5 bases from V and 5 bases from J, the junction contained 4 bases not matched to a gene. This CDR3 is 14 amino acids long. Here the CDR3 reads CASSSSGGADEQYF. The CDR3 coding sequence is TGTGCCAGCAGCTCTAGCGGGGGGGCCGACGAGCAGTACTTC.

V gene TRBV7-2 combines with J gene TRBJ2-3; 7 nucleotides match TRBD2. This CDR3 is built from 15 residues. V was clipped by 1 base and J by 2 bases; unmatched bases: 3. CDR1 and CDR2 from the germline V gene are SGHTA and FQGNSA. The chain's CDR3 is CASSLGLADTDTQYF. CDR3 coding DNA: TGTGCCAGCAGCTTAGGCCTAGCGGACACAGATACGCAGTATTTT.

V and J are TRBV7-9 and TRBJ2-5; TRBD2 matches 14 bases. The germline V gene has CDR1 SEHNR and CDR2 FQNEAQ (reference sequence). The CDR3 is 16 residues long. V lost 6 bases and J lost 3; bases outside the gene matches: 6. CDR3 in amino acids: CASSQGLAGGKETQYF. DNA of the CDR3: TGTGCCAGCAGTCAAGGACTAGCGGGGGGCAAAGAGACCCAGTACTTC. Full variable domain (remainder filled in from reference TRBV7-9 and TRBJ2-5): DTGVSQNPRHKITKRGQNVTFRCDPISEHNRLYWYRQTLGQGPEFLTYFQNEAQLEKSRLLSDRFSAERPKGSFSTLEIQRTEQGDSAMYLCASSQGLAGGKETQYFGPGTRLLVL.

The chain combines TRBV5-4 with TRBJ2-1; D ambiguous. The CDR3 loop spans 12 amino acids. The V gene's germline CDR1 is SGHNT and CDR2 YYREEE (reference sequence). V was shortened by 1 base and J by 5 bases, with 4 bases between the two germline ends. CDR3 sequence (DNA): TGTGCCAGCAGCTTGTGGGACAATGAGCAGTTCTTC. Translation: CASSLWDNEQFF.

This chain's CDR3 is CASRAPGPANYGYTF. Here the CDR3 DNA reads TGTGCCAGCAGAGCACCGGGACCGGCTAACTATGGCTACACCTTC. The chain uses TRBV6-1 and TRBJ1-2, with D tentatively TRBD1 (5 bases). From germline, CDR1 is MNHNS and CDR2 SASEGT. The germline V and J ends were trimmed by 6 bases and 0 bases, with 14 bases remaining between them. There are 15 residues in the CDR3.

This sequence joins TRBV23-1 and TRBJ2-3, with D hard to call. TRBV23-1 is an ORF for which the function is uncertain. CDR3 length: 15 residues. The V end was cut by 5 bases, the J end by 9 bases, with 21 bases between. The CDR3 coding sequence is TGCGCCAGCAGTTATGTAGCAGTAGCTGGGGAAACGCAGTATTTT. This gives the protein CASSYVAVAGETQYF.

The gene calls are TRBV23-1 and TRBJ2-5; D is possibly TRBD2 (8 bases). TRBV23-1 is labeled an ORF, and its function is uncertain. Trimming removed 0 bases from V and 4 bases from J, with 15 bases in between. The CDR3 has 16 residues. CDR3 nucleotides: TGCGCCAGCAGTCAATCCGGGGGGGAGGGGGCAGAGACCCAGTACTTC. Amino acid sequence: CASSQSGGEGAETQYF.

This chain uses TRBV27 with TRBJ2-7, with D perhaps matching TRBD1 or TRBD2 (5 bases each). V lost 7 bases, J lost 6 bases, and 16 bases lay in between. The CDR3 is made up of 13 amino acids. Germline lookup yields CDR1 MNHEY and CDR2 SMNVEV (reference sequence). CDR3 region: CASMWKDGAEQYF. In DNA, the CDR3 is TGTGCCAGCATGTGGAAGGACGGGGCCGAGCAGTACTTC.

The genes are TRBV6-5 and TRBJ1-6, with 9 positions matching TRBD1. This CDR3 is 16 amino acids long. V shed 2 bases and J 7 bases; nucleotides not matched to a gene: 6. Germline V gene data show CDR1 as MNHEY and CDR2 as SVGAGI. The chain's CDR3 is CASSYEGTGGNSPLHF. DNA for the CDR3: TGTGCCAGCAGTTACGAAGGCACAGGGGGCAATTCACCCCTCCACTTT.

The chain has TRBV5-4 and TRBJ1-2, with 7 bases fitting TRBD1. The germline V gene encodes CDR1 SGHNT and CDR2 YYREEE (reference sequence). This CDR3 has 15 residues. The V gene end was trimmed by 3 bases and the J gene end by 3 bases; junction bases not matched to a gene: 8. The CDR3 spells CASSYPEGQYYGYTF. Here the CDR3 DNA reads TGTGCCAGCAGCTACCCGGAGGGACAGTACTATGGCTACACCTTC. The full variable domain, its missing parts supplied by reference TRBV5-4 and TRBJ1-2, is ETGVTQSPTHLIKTRGQQVTLRCSSQSGHNTVSWYQQALGQGPQFIFQYYREEENGRGNFPPRFSGLQFPNYSSELNVNALELDDSALYLCASSYPEGQYYGYTFGSGTRLTVV.

This clone occurred a few times. At one end, the junction sequence differs from germline, possibly due to a read error. V gene TRBV5-1 combines with J gene TRBJ1-4; D call uncertain. Germline loops: CDR1 SGHRS, CDR2 YFSETQ. CDR3 length: 15 residues. CDR3 nucleotides: TGTGCCAGCAGCTTGCATGGAGCGATTTATGAAAAACTGTTTTTT. The encoded protein is CASSLHGAIYEKLFF.

The DNA of the CDR3 is TGCGCCAGCCGCCCCTTAGGCTCGGGCGGAGAGACCCAGTACTTC. The encoded protein is CASRPLGSGGETQYF. This chain joins TRBV5-1 and TRBJ2-5; D unresolved. There are 15 residues in the CDR3. Germline CDR1 SGHRS, CDR2 YFSETQ. Trimming shortened V by 7 bases and J by 4 bases, and 20 bases separated the two germline ends.

This chain links TRBV6-6 with TRBJ1-2; D gene unclear. Trimming shortened V by 5 bases and J by 8 bases, and 12 bases separated the two germline ends. From germline, CDR1 is MNHNY and CDR2 SVGAGI (reference sequence). The CDR3 is made up of 12 amino acids. CDR3 in amino acids: CASSTGPMGYTF. DNA for the CDR3: TGTGCCAGCAGTACCGGGCCAATGGGCTACACCTTC.

V gene TRBV7-8 combines with J gene TRBJ2-5; D unclear. The germline V gene has CDR1 SGHVS and CDR2 FQNEAQ. V lost 5 bases to trimming and J lost 5 bases, with 9 bases between them. CDR3 length: 12 amino acids. The CDR3 spells CASSSRSETQYF. The CDR3 DNA sequence: TGTGCCAGCAGCAGTAGGTCGGAGACCCAGTACTTC.

There are a few counts of this clone. The rearrangement uses TRBV30 and TRBJ1-1, with 8 bases that match TRBD1. Trimming at V came to 3 bases and at J to 1 base, leaving 1 base not matched to a gene. The CDR3 has 13 amino acids. CDR1 and CDR2 from the germline V gene are GTSNPN and SVGIG (reference sequence). CDR3 in DNA: TGTGCCTGGAGCCAGGGGGCGAACACTGAAGCTTTCTTT. Amino acids: CAWSQGANTEAFF. The full variable domain, its missing parts supplied by reference TRBV30 and TRBJ1-1, is SQTIHQWPATLVQPVGSPLSLECTVEGTSNPNLYWYRQAAGRGLQLLFYSVGIGQISSEVPQNLSASRPQDRQFILSSKKLLLSDSGFYLCAWSQGANTEAFFGQGTRLTVV.

The chain recombines TRBV5-6 with TRBJ1-5; possible D gene TRBD1, 5 bases. V lost 3 bases, J lost 0 bases, and 7 bases lay in between. This CDR3 has 14 amino acids. Germline V gene sequence: CDR1 SGHDT, CDR2 YYEEEE. The CDR3 spells CASSSRVSNQPQHF. CDR3 sequence (DNA): TGTGCCAGCAGCTCCAGGGTTAGCAATCAGCCCCAGCATTTT.